Sequencing of this TCR beta chain was carried out in a study of response to subunit inactivated influenza vaccine. Findings and caveats of the study: Authors suggested each seasonal flu vaccination may recruit only limited numbers of new T cells.

TCRdb used MiXCR to reprocess the RT-PCR reads, holding one entry per CDR3 protein. The data contain roughly 520,000 distinct CDR3 sequences, approximately 24% of them seen just once; the ten biggest clones take up around 2%. Concerning this clonotype: Its antigen is as yet unknown.

This clonotype was sampled from a man aged 50 to 60 who received an inactivated influenza vaccine. The source was CD4+ T cells sorted from PBMCs, collected roughly 5 days after vaccination.

This chain's CDR3 is CASSLMAGQETQYF. Written as DNA, the CDR3 is TGTGCCAGCAGTTTAATGGCAGGGCAAGAGACCCAGTACTTC. The chain combines TRBV12-3 or TRBV12-4 with TRBJ2-5; a weak D match, TRBD1 (5 bases). Trimming took 2 bases from V and 2 from J, leaving 9 bases between them. The length of the CDR3 is 14 residues.